This TCR beta chain was found in a study of blood T cells in healthy people across ages. Findings and caveats of the study: In these data, TCR beta diversity tracked strongly with naive T cell percentage. A greater number of naive CD4+ cells and higher diversity distinguished long-lived donors from aged donors.

Investigators took 8 to 10 milliliters of peripheral blood from every donor. CDR3 length: 13 amino acids. With V trimmed by 4 bases and J by 3 bases, 3 bases remained unmatched. Next came a second PCR, run for about 6 to 12 cycles, which used a sample-barcoded 5' primer along with a J-beta primer mix. A template-switch adaptor that had 12 random nucleotides put a tag on each cDNA molecule. In TCRdb, the 5' RACE reads were re-called with MiXCR into one record per CDR3 protein. The sample consists of 1.4 million to 1.5 million distinct CDR3 sequences, roughly 45% of them appearing once. In this sample, this clonotype turned up a few times. Antigen: not known.

The sequencing input was blood. The V call is TRBV12-3 or TRBV12-4, the J call TRBJ2-7; TRBD1 matches at 7 bases. The sequence was obtained from a young woman in good health. The DNA for the CDR3 is TGTGCCAGCAGTTGGGCAGGGGGCTACGAGCAGTACTTC. This encodes CASSWAGGYEQYF.